This TCR beta chain emerged from a study of cytomegalovirus exposure and HLA in healthy donors. Libraries were prepared by immunoSEQ multiplex PCR; TCRdb keeps only in-frame clonotypes and omits some of them. The table includes 250,000 to 350,000 clones, roughly 87% detected once. A word on this clone: Its target is not known.

From germline, CDR1 is SGDLS and CDR2 YYNGEE. The CDR3 runs to 15 residues. V gave up 0 bases and J gave up 3 bases; unmatched junction bases: 6. Study-wide findings and caveats: Cytomegalovirus association was assigned to about 150 TCR beta chains. In vitro experiments confirmed that three CMV-associated chains were specific for CMV antigens. The majority of TCR sequences were rare, yet some public TCRs appeared in many donors.

Sequenced material: PBMCs. The V gene is TRBV9, the J gene TRBJ2-7; 7 bases map to TRBD2. This sequence originates from a woman aged 30 to 39 in good health and CMV-seropositive. The CDR3 sequence: CASSVGPAGNYEQYF. The DNA for the CDR3 is TGTGCCAGCAGCGTAGGGCCAGCGGGGAACTACGAGCAGTACTTC. The full variable domain, its missing parts supplied by reference TRBV9 and TRBJ2-7, is DSGVTQTPKHLITATGQRVTLRCSPRSGDLSVYWYQQSLDQGLQFLIQYYNGEERAKGNILERFSAQQFPDLHSELNLSSLELGDSALYFCASSVGPAGNYEQYFGPGTRLTVT.